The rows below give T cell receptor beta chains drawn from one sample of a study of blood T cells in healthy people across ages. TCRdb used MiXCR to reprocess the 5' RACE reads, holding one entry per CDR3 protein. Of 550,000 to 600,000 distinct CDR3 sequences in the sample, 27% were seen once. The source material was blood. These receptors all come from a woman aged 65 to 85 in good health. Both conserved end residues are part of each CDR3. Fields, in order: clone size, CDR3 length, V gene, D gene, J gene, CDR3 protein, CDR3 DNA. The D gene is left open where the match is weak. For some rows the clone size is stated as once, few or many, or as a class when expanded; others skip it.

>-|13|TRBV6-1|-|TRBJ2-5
CATRQAPHPYPYF
TGTGCCACAAGACAGGCCCCCCACCCTTACCCGTACTTC
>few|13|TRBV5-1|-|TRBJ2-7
CAGSLVQGGEQYF
TGCGCCGGCAGCTTGGTACAGGGCGGCGAGCAGTACTTC
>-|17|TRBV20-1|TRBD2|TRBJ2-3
CSARAPGLAGATDTQYF
TGCAGTGCTAGAGCCCCGGGACTAGCGGGGGCCACAGATACGCAGTATTTT
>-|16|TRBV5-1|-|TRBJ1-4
CASSLGTPATNEKLFF
TGCGCCAGCAGCTTGGGGACTCCGGCAACTAATGAAAAACTGTTTTTT
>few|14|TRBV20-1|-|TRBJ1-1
CSARGGQENTEAFF
TGCAGTGCTAGGGGGGGTCAGGAGAACACTGAAGCTTTCTTT
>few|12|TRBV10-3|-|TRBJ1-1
CAVRGGNTEAFF
TGTGCCGTCCGGGGGGGTAACACTGAAGCTTTCTTT
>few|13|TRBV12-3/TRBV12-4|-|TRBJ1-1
CASRRREGTEAFF
TGTGCCAGCAGACGCAGGGAGGGGACTGAAGCTTTCTTT
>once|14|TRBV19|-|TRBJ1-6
CASSLTGRTGTLHF
TGTGCCAGTAGTCTGACAGGCAGAACGGGCACCCTCCACTTT
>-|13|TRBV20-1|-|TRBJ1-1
CSARVGRDTEAFF
TGCAGTGCTAGAGTGGGGCGAGACACTGAAGCTTTCTTT
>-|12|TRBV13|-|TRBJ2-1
CASSLRGQEQFF
TGTGCCAGCAGCTTGAGGGGTCAGGAACAGTTCTTC
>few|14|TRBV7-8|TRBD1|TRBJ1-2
CASNPSTGYYGYTF
TGTGCCAGCAACCCATCGACAGGGTACTATGGCTACACCTTC
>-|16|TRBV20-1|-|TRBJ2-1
CRARASGALRYNEQFF
TGCAGGGCTAGAGCCTCGGGGGCGCTCCGCTACAATGAGCAGTTCTTC
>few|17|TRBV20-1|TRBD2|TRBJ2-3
CSARDSGKLTSTDTQYF
TGCAGTGCTAGAGATAGCGGGAAGCTTACTAGCACAGATACGCAGTATTTT
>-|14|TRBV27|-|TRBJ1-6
CACSLSRDNSPLHF
TGTGCCTGCAGCCTTTCTCGAGATAATTCACCCCTCCACTTT
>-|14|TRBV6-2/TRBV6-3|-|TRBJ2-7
CASSYPDWSGEQYF
TGTGCCAGCAGTTATCCGGACTGGTCCGGCGAGCAGTACTTC
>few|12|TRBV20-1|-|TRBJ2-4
CSARRRENIQYF
TGCAGTGCTAGGCGGAGGGAAAACATTCAGTACTTC
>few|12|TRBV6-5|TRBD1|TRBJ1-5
CASSYDRVNQHF
TGTGCCAGCAGTTACGACAGGGTAAACCAGCATTTT
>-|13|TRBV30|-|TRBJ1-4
CAWFRATNEKLFF
TGTGCCTGGTTTCGTGCAACTAATGAAAAACTGTTTTTT
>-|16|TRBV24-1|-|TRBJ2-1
CATSDSQRRPYNEQFF
TGCGCCACCAGTGATTCACAGCGGCGCCCCTACAATGAGCAGTTCTTC
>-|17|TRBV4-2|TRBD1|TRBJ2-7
CASSQDRTGNIPYEQYF
TGTGCCAGCAGCCAAGATCGGACAGGGAATATCCCCTACGAGCAGTACTTC
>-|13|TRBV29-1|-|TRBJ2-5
CSVERGRRETQYF
TGCAGCGTTGAGAGGGGGAGGAGGGAGACCCAGTACTTC
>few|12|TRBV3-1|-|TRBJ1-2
CASTKQGRGYTF
TGTGCCAGTACCAAGCAGGGGCGCGGCTACACCTTC
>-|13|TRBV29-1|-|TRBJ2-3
CSVEEGTRNTQYF
TGCAGCGTTGAAGAGGGGACGAGGAATACGCAGTATTTT
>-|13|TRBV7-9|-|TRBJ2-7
CASGPTGPYEQYF
TGTGCCAGCGGCCCGACGGGACCCTACGAGCAGTACTTC
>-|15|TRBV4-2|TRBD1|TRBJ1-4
CASRLTGSGNEKLFF
TGTGCCAGCAGACTGACAGGGTCCGGTAATGAAAAACTGTTTTTT
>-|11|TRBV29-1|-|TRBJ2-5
CSPRIQETQYF
TGCAGCCCCAGGATTCAAGAGACCCAGTACTTC
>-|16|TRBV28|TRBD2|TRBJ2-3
CASSLYGTSDEDTQYF
TGTGCCAGCAGTTTATATGGGACTAGTGATGAAGATACGCAGTATTTT